This T cell receptor (beta chain) originates from a study of STAT3 mutations in large granular lymphocyte leukemia. Whole-study findings and limits: TCR clonotype switching after therapy occurred in about 35% of the 18 patients. Some patients had dominant TCR clones larger than their STAT3 mutant burden. Treatment regimens differed across patients between samplings. At least one immunodominant TCR beta clonotype appeared in every T-cell large granular lymphocyte leukemia patient.

Average productive template count per sample was around 44,000. The table came from immunoSEQ multiplex PCR; TCRdb's copy has only in-frame clones and leaves some out. The table shows 10,000 or so clones, with 70% to 90% occurring only once. The sample holds one count of this clone. Its antigen is undetermined. The clonotype originates from a man older than 75 with T-cell large granular lymphocyte leukemia. Some clones in this sample may be carry-over from other donors' samples. The source material was peripheral blood mononuclear cells.

The CDR3 spells CASSLFGGAAGANVLTF. As DNA, the CDR3 is TGTGCCAGCAGTTTATTCGGAGGGGCAGCTGGGGCCAACGTCCTGACTTTC. This chain joins TRBV27 and TRBJ2-6; possibly TRBD2 for D (6 bases). Germline CDR1 MNHEY, CDR2 SMNVEV (reference sequence). V lost 1 base to trimming and J lost 2 bases, with 12 bases between them. The CDR3 runs 17 residues.